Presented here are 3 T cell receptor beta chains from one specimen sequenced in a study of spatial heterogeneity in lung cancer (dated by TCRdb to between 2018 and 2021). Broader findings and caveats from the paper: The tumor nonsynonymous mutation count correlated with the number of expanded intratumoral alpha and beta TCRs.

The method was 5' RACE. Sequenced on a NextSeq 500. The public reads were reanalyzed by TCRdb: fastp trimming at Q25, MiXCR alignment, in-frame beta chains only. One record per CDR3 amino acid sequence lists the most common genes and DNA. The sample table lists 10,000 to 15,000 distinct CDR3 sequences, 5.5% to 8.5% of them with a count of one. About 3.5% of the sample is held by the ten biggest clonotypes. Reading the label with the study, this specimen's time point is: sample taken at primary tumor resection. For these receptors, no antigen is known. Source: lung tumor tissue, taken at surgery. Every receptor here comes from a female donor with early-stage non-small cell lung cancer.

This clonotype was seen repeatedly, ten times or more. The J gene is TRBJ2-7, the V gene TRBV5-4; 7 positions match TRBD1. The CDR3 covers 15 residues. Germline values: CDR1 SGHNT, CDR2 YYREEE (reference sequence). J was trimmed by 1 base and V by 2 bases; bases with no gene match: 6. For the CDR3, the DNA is TGTGCCAGCAGCTTCGACAGGGCCAGATCCTACGAGCAGTACTTC. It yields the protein CASSFDRARSYEQYF.

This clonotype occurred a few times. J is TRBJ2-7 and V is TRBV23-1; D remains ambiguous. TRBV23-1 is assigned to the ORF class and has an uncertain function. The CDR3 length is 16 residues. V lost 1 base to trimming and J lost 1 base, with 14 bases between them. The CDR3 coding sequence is TGCGCCAGCAGTCAATGGTCACCGATCATTTCCTACGAGCAGTACTTC. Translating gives CASSQWSPIISYEQYF.

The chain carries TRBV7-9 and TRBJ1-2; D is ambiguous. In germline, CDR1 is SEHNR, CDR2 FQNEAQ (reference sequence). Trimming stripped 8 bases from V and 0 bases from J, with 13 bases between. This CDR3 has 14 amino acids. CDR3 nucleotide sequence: TGTGCCAGCCAAACCACTGGGCCTAACTATGGCTACACCTTC. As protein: CASQTTGPNYGYTF.